At least ten counts were recorded for the clone carrying this T cell receptor beta chain. The antigen is not known. Described time point: newly diagnosed GD, antithyroid drugs for less than 3 months. Extracted RNA from PBMCs served as the source of the TCR library. This sample is part of a study of regulatory T cells in long-lasting Graves disease. Overall study results and limits: Favoring TRBV28, TRBJ1-2 and TRBJ2-5 was a feature seen in persistent disease. Persistent patients shared more public clonotypes (about 2,700) than newly diagnosed patients (about 1,000).

Germline V gives CDR1 SGHVS, CDR2 FNYEAQ. The ends were cut back, 0 bases at V and 3 bases at J, with 3 bases in the middle. The CDR3 has 13 amino acids. To make TCR beta libraries, researchers used iRepertoire HTBI primers and Arm-PCR of CDR3 regions. MiXCR, applied by TCRdb to the multiplex PCR reads, yields one record per CDR3 protein. The sample shows a few hundred thousand distinct CDR3 sequences, approximately 15% of them seen only once. The sample was also reused in another study, on T cells in Graves' hyperthyroidism and ophthalmopathy. This second study notes: The patients, who ranged from 18 to 65 in age, presented with newly diagnosed hyperthyroidism lasting under 2 months. Together with thyroid ultrasound, orbital computed tomography, serum thyroxine and TRAb, clinical symptoms were used for diagnoses.

The TCR was taken from a woman aged 50 to 65 with Graves disease. This chain connects TRBV7-6 to TRBJ1-5, with no clear D. The sequencing used peripheral blood mononuclear cells (PBMCs), collected at new diagnosis, from a patient treated with antithyroid drugs. The CDR3 DNA reads TGTGCCAGCAGCTTAGCTAACAATCAGCCCCAGCATTTT. It translates to CASSLANNQPQHF.